This T cell receptor (beta chain) is drawn from a study of shared clonotypes between healthy human individuals. V was cut by 6 bases and J by 7 bases, with 16 bases left in between. The CDR3 has 13 residues. Germline V gene data show CDR1 as SGDLS and CDR2 as YYNGEE. Method: immunoSEQ multiplex PCR; TCRdb's copy keeps in-frame clones and lacks some. Among over 2 million clones listed, 85% to 95% were seen once. The specimen sequenced was naive CD4+ T cells from PBMCs. Subset: CD45RA+ positively selected. This receptor was identified in a man between 18 and 35 years old in good health. Some clones in this sample may be carry-over from other donors' samples. The V call is TRBV9, the J call TRBJ2-5; the D gene is possibly TRBD2 (6 bases). The CDR3 sequence is CASTREEGGTQYF. DNA for the CDR3: TGTGCCAGCACCCGTGAGGAGGGTGGGACCCAGTACTTC.